A single count supports the clone carrying this T cell receptor (beta chain). The target antigen is unknown. Trimming at V came to 8 bases and at J to 0 bases, leaving 3 bases not matched to a gene. Germline lookup yields CDR1 SGHTA and CDR2 FQGTGA. The CDR3 is 14 amino acids. Splitting of CD4+ cells produced CD45RA+ naive and CD45RA-negative memory subsets. This record comes from a study of shared clonotypes between healthy human individuals. Findings of the study overall: The donor pool, a small one, limited the genetic and exposure-history diversity represented.

Over several immunoSEQ plates, each subset's genomic DNA was distributed in even portions. TCRdb's table, derived via immunoSEQ multiplex PCR, lists solely in-frame clones and lacks some. The repertoire includes some 2,500,000 clones, 93% of them detected once, and around 0.4% sits in the top ten. The rearrangement links TRBV7-3 to TRBJ2-1, with 8 positions matching TRBD2. The sequenced sample consisted of naive CD4+ T cells from PBMCs. Regarding subset: CD45RA+ positively selected. The receptor was isolated from a young man in good health. Some clones in this sample may be carry-over from other donors' samples. CDR3 DNA: TGTGCCAGCGGGGCGGGAGGCTCCTACAATGAGCAGTTCTTC. This codes for CASGAGGSYNEQFF.